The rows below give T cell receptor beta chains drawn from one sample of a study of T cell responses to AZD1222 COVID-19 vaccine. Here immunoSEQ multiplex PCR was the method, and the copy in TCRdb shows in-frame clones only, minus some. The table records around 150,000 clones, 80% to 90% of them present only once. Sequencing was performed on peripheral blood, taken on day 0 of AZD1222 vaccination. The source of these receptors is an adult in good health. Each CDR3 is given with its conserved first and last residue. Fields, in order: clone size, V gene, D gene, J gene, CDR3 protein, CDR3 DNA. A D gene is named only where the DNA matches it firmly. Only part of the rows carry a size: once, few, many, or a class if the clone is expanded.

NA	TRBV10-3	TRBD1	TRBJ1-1	CAISDRGRDTEAFF	TGTGCCATCAGCGACAGGGGGAGGGACACTGAAGCTTTCTTT
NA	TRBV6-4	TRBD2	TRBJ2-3	CASSASGGASDTQYF	TGTGCCAGCAGTGCAAGCGGGGGGGCATCAGATACGCAGTATTTT
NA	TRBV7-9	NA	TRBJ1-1	CASRKMMNTEAFF	TGTGCCAGCAGGAAAATGATGAACACTGAAGCTTTCTTT
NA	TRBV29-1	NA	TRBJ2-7	CSVGSGRDYEQYF	TGCAGCGTTGGTTCAGGGCGGGACTACGAGCAGTACTTC
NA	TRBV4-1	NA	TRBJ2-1	CASSQGRQVLNEQFF	TGCGCCAGCAGCCAAGGCCGGCAGGTCCTCAATGAGCAGTTCTTC
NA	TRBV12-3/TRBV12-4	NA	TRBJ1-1	CASQAGDGTEAFF	TGTGCCAGCCAGGCTGGGGACGGGACTGAAGCTTTCTTT
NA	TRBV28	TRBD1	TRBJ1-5	CASGARDRSNQPQHF	TGTGCCAGCGGAGCCAGGGACAGGTCGAATCAGCCCCAGCATTTT
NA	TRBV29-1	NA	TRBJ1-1	CSVEAQGPEAFF	TGCAGCGTTGAGGCGCAGGGCCCTGAAGCTTTCTTT
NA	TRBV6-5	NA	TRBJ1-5	CASSLDRNGNQPQHF	TGTGCCAGCAGTCTTGACAGGAATGGCAATCAGCCCCAGCATTTT
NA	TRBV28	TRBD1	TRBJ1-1	CASNPGTGLDTEAFF	TGTGCCAGCAACCCCGGGACAGGGTTGGACACTGAAGCTTTCTTT
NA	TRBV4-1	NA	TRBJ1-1	CASSAPDISGTEAFF	TGCGCCAGCAGCGCACCCGATATCTCGGGCACTGAAGCTTTCTTT
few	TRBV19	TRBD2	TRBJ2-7	CASSSPSGGTSGRVYEQYF	TGTGCCAGTAGTTCTCCCTCGGGCGGGACTAGCGGGAGGGTCTACGAGCAGTACTTC
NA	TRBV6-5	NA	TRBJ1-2	CASRPGTSYGYTF	TGTGCCAGCAGGCCCGGGACATCTTATGGCTACACCTTC
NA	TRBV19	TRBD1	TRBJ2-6	CASSGTAWTSGANVLTF	TGTGCCAGTAGTGGGACAGCTTGGACCTCTGGGGCCAACGTCCTGACTTTC
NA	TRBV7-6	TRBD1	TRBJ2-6	CASSRQGNSGANVLTF	TGTGCCAGCAGCCGACAGGGGAACTCTGGGGCCAACGTCCTGACTTTC
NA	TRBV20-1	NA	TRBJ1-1	CSAIRVSEAFF	TGCAGTGCCATCAGGGTTTCAGAAGCTTTCTTT
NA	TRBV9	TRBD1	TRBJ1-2	CASSVVSGGYGYTF	TGTGCCAGCAGCGTAGTGTCAGGGGGCTATGGCTACACCTTC
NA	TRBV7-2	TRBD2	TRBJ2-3	CASSTSGGGTDTQYF	TGTGCCAGCAGCACTAGCGGGGGGGGTACAGATACGCAGTATTTT
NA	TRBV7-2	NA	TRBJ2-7	CASRDWVERPYEQYF	TGTGCCAGCAGGGACTGGGTGGAGAGACCCTACGAGCAGTACTTC
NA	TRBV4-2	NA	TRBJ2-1	CASSPQGEGYNEQFF	TGTGCCAGCAGCCCCCAGGGGGAGGGGTACAATGAGCAGTTCTTC
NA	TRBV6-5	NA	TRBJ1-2	CASFPGRGVLGYTF	TGTGCCAGCTTCCCTGGACGGGGGGTATTGGGCTACACCTTC
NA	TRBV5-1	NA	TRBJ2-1	CASSLAGAKGPLNEQFF	TGCGCCAGCAGCTTGGCCGGGGCTAAGGGGCCTTTGAATGAGCAGTTCTTC
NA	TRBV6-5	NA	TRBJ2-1	CASQRTASHEQFF	TGTGCCAGCCAGAGGACAGCCAGTCATGAGCAGTTCTTC
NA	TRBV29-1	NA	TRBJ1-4	CSVGTRREKLFF	TGCAGCGTTGGGACGAGGCGGGAAAAACTGTTTTTT
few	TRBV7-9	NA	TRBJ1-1	CASSLAQSNTEAFF	TGTGCCAGCAGCTTGGCGCAGTCGAACACTGAAGCTTTCTTT
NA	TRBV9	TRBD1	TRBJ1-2	CASSLNRGTNGYTF	TGTGCCAGCAGCCTAAACAGGGGGACAAATGGCTACACCTTC
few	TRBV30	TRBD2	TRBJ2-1	CAWRGKFLAGRYNEQFF	TGTGCCTGGAGGGGGAAATTTCTAGCGGGCAGGTACAATGAGCAGTTCTTC
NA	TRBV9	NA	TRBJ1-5	CASNPGGNQPQHF	TGTGCCAGCAACCCCGGTGGCAATCAGCCCCAGCATTTT
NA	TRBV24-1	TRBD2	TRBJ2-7	CATSDTSGTSGRTYEQYF	TGTGCCACCAGTGATACCTCCGGGACTAGCGGGAGAACCTACGAGCAGTACTTC
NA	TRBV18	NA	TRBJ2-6	CASSPFFRTQGSPGANVLTF	TGTGCCAGCTCACCTTTTTTTAGGACACAAGGGTCCCCTGGGGCCAACGTCCTGACTTTC
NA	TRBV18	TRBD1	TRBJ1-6	CASSPGQLYNSPLHF	TGTGCCAGCTCACCGGGACAGCTCTATAATTCACCCCTCCACTTT
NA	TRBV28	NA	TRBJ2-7	CASSAPPVIEQYF	TGTGCCAGCAGTGCCCCGCCTGTTATAGAGCAGTACTTC
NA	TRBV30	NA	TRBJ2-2	CAWSVRRNTGELFF	TGTGCCTGGAGTGTACGACGGAACACCGGGGAGCTGTTTTTT
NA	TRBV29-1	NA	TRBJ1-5	CSVELAGGLSQPQHF	TGCAGCGTTGAACTCGCGGGGGGGCTAAGTCAGCCCCAGCATTTT
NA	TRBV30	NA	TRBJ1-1	CAWSVMDLNTEAFF	TGTGCCTGGAGTGTGATGGACCTGAACACTGAAGCTTTCTTT
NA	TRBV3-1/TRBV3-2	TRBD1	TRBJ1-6	CASSQDFGAGGPLHF	TGTGCCAGCAGCCAAGACTTCGGGGCAGGGGGACCCCTCCACTTT
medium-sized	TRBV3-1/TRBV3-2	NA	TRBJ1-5	CASSKGPDSNQPQHF	TGTGCCAGCAGCAAGGGCCCAGATAGCAATCAGCCCCAGCATTTT
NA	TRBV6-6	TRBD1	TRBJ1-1	CASSYSRQGAHTEAFF	TGTGCCAGCAGTTACTCGAGGCAGGGGGCTCACACTGAAGCTTTCTTT
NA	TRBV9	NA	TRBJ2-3	CASSVGTDTQYF	TGTGCCAGCAGCGTAGGCACAGATACGCAGTATTTT
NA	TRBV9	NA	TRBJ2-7	CASSMTNDEQYF	TGTGCCAGCAGCATGACAAATGACGAGCAGTACTTC
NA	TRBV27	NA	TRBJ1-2	CASSPRATNYGYTF	TGTGCCAGCAGCCCCAGGGCCACTAACTATGGCTACACCTTC
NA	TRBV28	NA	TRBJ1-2	CASSLPANYGYTF	TGTGCCAGCAGTTTACCTGCCAACTATGGCTACACCTTC
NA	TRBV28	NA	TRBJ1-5	CASSLGGSNQPQHF	TGTGCCAGCAGTTTAGGGGGAAGCAATCAGCCCCAGCATTTT
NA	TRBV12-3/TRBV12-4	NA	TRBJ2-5	CATSLGTETQYF	TGTGCCACCTCACTGGGAACAGAGACCCAGTACTTC
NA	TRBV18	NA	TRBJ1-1	CASSPGGEGEAFF	TGTGCCAGCTCACCAGGGGGCGAGGGGGAAGCTTTCTTT
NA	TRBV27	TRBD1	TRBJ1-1	CASSFRGYTEAFF	TGTGCCAGCAGTTTCAGGGGGTACACTGAAGCTTTCTTT
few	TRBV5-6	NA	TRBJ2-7	CASSFRSSYEQYF	TGTGCCAGCAGCTTCAGGAGCTCCTACGAGCAGTACTTC
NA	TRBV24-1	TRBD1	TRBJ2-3	CATSDFPSGGPTDTQYF	TGTGCCACCAGTGATTTCCCGTCAGGGGGCCCCACAGATACGCAGTATTTT
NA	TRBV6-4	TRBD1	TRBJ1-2	CASSDIGGPNGYTF	TGTGCCAGCAGTGACATAGGGGGCCCGAATGGCTACACCTTC
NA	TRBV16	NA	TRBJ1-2	CASSPIRDTNYGYTF	TGTGCCAGCAGCCCGATACGGGACACTAACTATGGCTACACCTTC
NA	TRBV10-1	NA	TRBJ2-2	CASRKTETGELFF	TGCGCCAGCAGAAAGACAGAAACCGGGGAGCTGTTTTTT